There are many counts of the clone carrying this T cell receptor beta chain. These data belong to a study of T cells after yellow fever vaccination. Between the trimmed V and J ends, which lost 3 bases and 5 bases, there was a span of 14 bases. Germline V gene data show CDR1 as LNHDA and CDR2 as SQIVND (reference sequence). This CDR3 spans 14 amino acids. TCRdb ran MiXCR on the 5' RACE reads and lists one entry per CDR3 protein. The data contain approximately 550,000 distinct CDR3 sequences, about 13% of them singletons. The material sequenced was PBMCs, taken on the day of the yellow fever booster vaccination. V is TRBV19 and J is TRBJ2-7; maybe TRBD1 (5 bases). The receptor's source is a man aged 30 to 45 who received the YFV17D yellow fever vaccine. The CDR3 bases are TGTGCCAGTAGTATCCAGGGTGGTTCCGACGAGCAGTACTTC. This translates into CASSIQGGSDEQYF.